This section outlines one TCR beta chain sequence together with its context. Its antigen remains unknown. This may be a read error, as it is one base from a much larger clone. Primed by a sample-barcoded 5' primer and a J-beta primer mix, a second PCR proceeded for roughly 7 to 11 cycles. TCRdb re-called the 5' RACE reads with MiXCR, one entry per CDR3 protein. The sample lists some 550,000 distinct CDR3 sequences; roughly 48% were seen once. This sample stems from a study of blood T cells in healthy people across ages. Findings of the study overall: CMV status of donors was unknown, possibly confounding expanded clonotype changes.

The V segment lost 6 bases and the J segment 4 bases; nucleotides outside the gene matches: 11. Germline assignment: CDR1 SNHLY and CDR2 FYNNEI. The CDR3 covers 16 residues. This receptor was taken from a man older than 75 in good health. The material sequenced was blood. The genes are TRBV2 and TRBJ2-3, with 9 bases that match TRBD2. CDR3: CASRPGTSPIADTQYF. DNA for the CDR3: TGTGCCAGCAGGCCCGGGACTAGCCCAATCGCAGATACGCAGTATTTT.